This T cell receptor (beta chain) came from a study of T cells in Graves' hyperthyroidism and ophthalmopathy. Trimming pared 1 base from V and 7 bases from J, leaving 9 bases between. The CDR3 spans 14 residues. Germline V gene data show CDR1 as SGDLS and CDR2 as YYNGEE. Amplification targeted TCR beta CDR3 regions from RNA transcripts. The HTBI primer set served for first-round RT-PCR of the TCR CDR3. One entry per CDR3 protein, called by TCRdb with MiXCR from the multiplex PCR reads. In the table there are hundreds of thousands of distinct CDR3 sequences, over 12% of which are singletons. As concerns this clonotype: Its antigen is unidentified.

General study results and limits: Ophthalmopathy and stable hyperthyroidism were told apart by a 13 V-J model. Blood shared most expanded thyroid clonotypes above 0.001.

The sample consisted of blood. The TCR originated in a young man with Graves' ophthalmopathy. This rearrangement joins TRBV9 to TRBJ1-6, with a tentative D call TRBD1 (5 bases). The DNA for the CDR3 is TGTGCCAGCAGCGTATTCGGGGGGAATTCACCCCTCCACTTT. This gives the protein CASSVFGGNSPLHF.